The present T cell receptor (beta chain) was sequenced within a study of cytomegalovirus exposure and HLA in healthy donors. CDR3 length: 15 amino acids. V gave up 4 bases and J gave up 2 bases; unmatched junction bases: 8. CDR1 and CDR2 from the germline V gene are SGHRS and YFSETQ. The PCR used 60 Vbeta and 13 Jbeta primers. Produced via immunoSEQ multiplex PCR; TCRdb's table is partial and in-frame only. The sample includes 76,000 or so clones, 73% of them seen just once. The sample consisted of PBMCs. V gene TRBV5-1 combines with J gene TRBJ2-5; 7 nucleotides agree with TRBD1. The TCR comes from a woman in her thirties or forties in good health and CMV-seropositive. CDR3 in amino acids: CASSQRTGSQETQYF. CDR3 coding DNA: TGCGCCAGCAGCCAGAGGACAGGTTCTCAAGAGACCCAGTACTTC.